A selection of T cell receptor beta chains follows, all from one sample in a study of CD8+CD57+ T cells in acquired aplastic anemia. Via MiXCR, TCRdb re-called the reads, giving one row per CDR3 protein. The sample has 180,000 or so distinct CDR3 sequences; roughly three fifths are singletons. Sequences were obtained from sorted CD4+, CD8+, or CD8+CD57+ T cells (not recorded which) from PBMCs. The receptors were sampled from a human donor with aplastic anemia. CDR3s include the opening cysteine and the closing phenylalanine or tryptophan. D genes are given only for firm matches. Clone size is not always given. Where it is, it says once, few, many or a class for expanded clones.

clone_size j_call v_call d_call cdr3_nt cdr3_aa
NA TRBJ1-1 TRBV29-1 NA TGCAGCGTTGTTGCGGTTGAAGCTTTCTTT CSVVAVEAFF
many TRBJ1-2 TRBV19 NA TGTGCCAGTAGTATCTTGGTTAACTATGGCTACACCTTC CASSILVNYGYTF
NA TRBJ1-2 TRBV7-9 NA TGTGCCAGCAGCTTACGGGGAGGGAACTATGGCTACACCTTC CASSLRGGNYGYTF
few TRBJ2-7 TRBV2 NA TGTGCCAGCGGACCTAATAAGTACTTC CASGPNKYF
NA TRBJ2-5 TRBV29-1 NA TGCAGCGCCCGAGGGGATTCGAGGAGCAGCGAGACCCAGCACTTC CSARGDSRSSETQHF
NA TRBJ2-7 TRBV19 TRBD1 TGTGCCACTACTCCGGGACAGGCAGTCTACGAGCAGTACTTC CATTPGQAVYEQYF
NA TRBJ2-7 TRBV7-2 TRBD2 TGTGCCAGCACGGGGACTAGCGGTCTGGAGCAGTACTTC CASTGTSGLEQYF
few TRBJ2-5 TRBV7-9 NA TGTGCCAGCAGCTTAGGGGATCAGACCCAGTACTTC CASSLGDQTQYF
NA TRBJ2-5 TRBV6-1 TRBD2 TGTGCCAGCAGGAAGGGACTAGGGGAGACCCAGTACTTC CASRKGLGETQYF
many TRBJ1-6 TRBV5-8 NA TGTGCCAGCGGGGGCACAACTGGGTCACCCCTCCACTTT CASGGTTGSPLHF
NA TRBJ1-2 TRBV30 NA TGTGCCTGGAGTGTAGGGATTTCAAGCTATGGCTACACCTTC CAWSVGISSYGYTF
NA TRBJ2-3 TRBV25-1 TRBD2 TGTGCCAGCAGTGAATATGCTAGCGGGGGCGTAGATACGCAGTATTTT CASSEYASGGVDTQYF
NA TRBJ1-6 TRBV4-1 NA TGCGCCAGCAGCCAAGAGTCAAGGATATCACCCCTCCACTTT CASSQESRISPLHF
NA TRBJ1-6 TRBV4-3 NA TGCGCCAGCAGCCAAGTGGGGGCCCGGGGCGGTAATTCACCCCTCCACTTT CASSQVGARGGNSPLHF
few TRBJ2-7 TRBV19 NA TGTGCCAGTAGTATAGCGGATACCTACGAGCAGTACTTC CASSIADTYEQYF